One and the same sample provided the 6 T cell receptor beta chains below, sequenced in a study of blood T cell repertoires in COVID-19. TCRdb's table, derived via immunoSEQ multiplex PCR, lists solely in-frame clones and lacks some. Here the sample spans some 250,000 clones, 81% being singletons. Material: peripheral blood. Receptor source: a woman of 80 years or more with acute or convalescent COVID-19.

The chain recombines TRBV6-1 with TRBJ1-5, with D perhaps matching TRBD1 (5 bases). Deletions cut 4 bases from V and 0 bases from J, with 13 bases between. CDR1 is MNHNS and CDR2 is SASEGT in the germline V gene. The CDR3 totals 16 residues. This CDR3 is CASSVLTGDSNQPQHF. CDR3 in DNA: TGTGCCAGCAGTGTACTTACAGGAGATAGCAATCAGCCCCAGCATTTT.

The rearrangement links TRBV24-1 to TRBJ1-5, with TRBD1 as a possible D gene (5 bases). Per the germline V gene, CDR1 is KGHDR and CDR2 is SFDVKD. V shed 4 bases and J shed 10 bases, with 13 bases lying between them. The CDR3 totals 13 residues. CDR3: CATSENTGRPQHF. For the CDR3, the DNA is TGTGCCACCAGTGAAAATACAGGACGCCCCCAGCATTTT.

The chain employs TRBV12-3 or TRBV12-4 and TRBJ1-6; weak D call: TRBD1 (5 bases). The CDR3 extends over 12 amino acids. V was pared by 4 bases and J by 7 bases, with 5 bases between. CDR3 sequence: CASSSGNSPLHF. The CDR3, as DNA: TGTGCCAGCAGTTCAGGGAATTCACCCCTCCACTTT.

This chain joins TRBV2 and TRBJ1-2; no clear D. Germline V gene lookup returns CDR1 SNHLY and CDR2 FYNNEI. The length of the CDR3 is 14 residues. V shed 6 bases and J shed 4 bases, with 15 bases lying between them. The CDR3 region is CASSPGRNLYGYTF. The CDR3 nucleotides are TGTGCCAGCAGCCCCGGCAGGAACCTCTATGGCTACACCTTC.

This clone was seen more than once but under ten times. The chain couples TRBV27 to TRBJ2-1, with D possibly TRBD2 on 6 matching bases. This CDR3 spans 15 amino acids. The ends were cut back, 5 bases at V and 7 bases at J, with 18 bases in the middle. Germline V CDR1 and CDR2: MNHEY, SMNVEV (reference sequence). The CDR3 sequence is CASSPLGRTWNEQFF. The CDR3 nucleotides read TGTGCCAGCAGTCCCCTGGGGAGGACCTGGAATGAGCAGTTCTTC.

In DNA form, the CDR3 reads TGTGCCAGCAGCCCGACTCGTTCAGGGACAAATGAAAAACTGTTTTTT. This translates into CASSPTRSGTNEKLFF. The J gene is TRBJ1-4, the V gene TRBV11-2, with D possibly being TRBD1 (6 bases). V dropped 5 bases and J dropped 5 bases, with 18 bases sitting between them. Germline CDR1 SGHAT, CDR2 FQNNGV. The CDR3 is made up of 16 amino acids.